The 11 T cell receptor beta chains in this list originate from one sample, sequenced in a study of blood T cell repertoires in COVID-19. Some clones are missing from TCRdb's copy, which holds only in-frame ones; the method was immunoSEQ multiplex PCR. The sample has 200,000 or so clones, around 90% seen once. Material for sequencing was PBMCs or T cells enriched from blood (not recorded which). The source is a woman in her 30s who had recovered from COVID-19.

The chain joins TRBV6-1 to TRBJ2-2, with 7 bases aligning to TRBD2. The CDR3 sequence is 19 residues long. Trimming at V came to 4 bases and at J to 7 bases, leaving 21 bases not matched to a gene. The germline gives CDR1 MNHNS, CDR2 SASEGT. The CDR3 here is CASSAPPGLPPGGVGELFF. The CDR3 nucleotides read TGTGCCAGCAGTGCCCCTCCGGGACTACCCCCCGGTGGGGTCGGGGAGCTGTTTTTT.

The rearrangement joins TRBV5-1 to TRBJ1-2; D not certain. The CDR3 contains 14 residues. From germline, CDR1 is SGHRS and CDR2 YFSETQ. V lost 0 bases and J 4 bases, leaving 10 bases between the germline ends. CDR3: CASSLEEALYGYTF. The CDR3 DNA is TGCGCCAGCAGCTTGGAGGAGGCCCTCTATGGCTACACCTTC.

This clone was seen only once. The chain uses TRBV19 and TRBJ1-1; 10 nucleotides match TRBD1. The CDR3 has 15 residues. Germline lookup yields CDR1 LNHDA and CDR2 SQIVND (reference sequence). The ends lost 6 bases at V and 2 bases at J; junction bases unmatched: 6. The chain's CDR3 is CASRIGTGVNTEAFF. In nucleotides, the CDR3 is TGTGCCAGTAGGATTGGGACAGGGGTTAACACTGAAGCTTTCTTT.

This chain joins TRBV14 and TRBJ1-6, with 7 positions matching TRBD1. V lost 1 base and J lost 7; bases outside the gene matches: 4. There are 15 residues in the CDR3. From germline, CDR1 is SGHDN and CDR2 FVKESK. The CDR3 region is CASSQVRQGNSPLHF. DNA for the CDR3: TGTGCCAGCAGCCAAGTACGACAGGGCAATTCACCCCTCCACTTT.

This clone was counted a single time. The chain uses TRBV3-1 (or the pseudogene TRBV3-2) and TRBJ2-7; a weak D match, TRBD1 (5 bases). From germline, CDR1 is LGHDT and CDR2 YNNKEL (reference sequence). The CDR3 runs to 19 residues. The germline V and J ends were trimmed by 0 bases and 5 bases, with 26 bases remaining between them. The CDR3 protein is CASSQDRNLLAGNLDEQYF. For the CDR3, the DNA is TGTGCCAGCAGCCAAGATCGTAATCTCTTGGCAGGGAATCTTGACGAGCAGTACTTC.

V is TRBV7-2 and J is TRBJ1-5; D not certain. Trimming stripped 3 bases from V and 0 bases from J, with 3 bases between. Germline-derived CDR1 and CDR2 are SGHTA and FQGNSA. The length of the CDR3 is 13 residues. Here the CDR3 reads CASSFGSNQPQHF. DNA for the CDR3: TGTGCCAGCAGCTTCGGTAGCAATCAGCCCCAGCATTTT.

The chain has TRBV9 and TRBJ2-7, with 10 bases matching TRBD2. The CDR3 has 15 amino acids. The junction had 9 bases not matched to a gene; V was cut back by 4 bases and J by 5 bases. The germline gives CDR1 SGDLS, CDR2 YYNGEE. CDR3 loop: CASSTHIAGGNEQYF. CDR3 sequence (DNA): TGTGCCAGCAGCACCCACATAGCGGGGGGTAACGAGCAGTACTTC.

This rearrangement joins TRBV19 to TRBJ2-7; D possibly corresponds to TRBD1 (6 bases). The ends were cut back, 0 bases at V and 2 bases at J, with 11 bases in the middle. This CDR3 contains 15 residues. Germline lookup yields CDR1 LNHDA and CDR2 SQIVND (reference sequence). The CDR3 reads CASSIDLGHPYEQYF. The DNA for the CDR3 is TGTGCCAGTAGTATAGATTTGGGACATCCCTACGAGCAGTACTTC.

This chain links TRBV5-4 with TRBJ1-2; the D gene is possibly TRBD1 (6 bases). CDR1 is SGHNT, CDR2 YYREEE, per germline (reference sequence). V was clipped by 3 bases and J by 5 bases, with 14 bases between them. The CDR3 totals 14 residues. CDR3 amino acids: CASSSWTAIYGYTF. The CDR3 DNA sequence: TGTGCCAGCAGCTCTTGGACAGCTATTTATGGCTACACCTTC.

A note on this clone: A junction boundary mismatches the germline segment, possibly from a read error. The chain links TRBV2 to TRBJ2-1; D is perhaps TRBD1 or TRBD2 (7 bases each). Germline V CDR1 and CDR2: SNHLY, FYNNEI. The CDR3 is made up of 14 amino acids. The CDR3 DNA follows: TGTGTCAGCAGGGGGGGTAGCTCCTACAATGAGCAGTTCTTC. Protein: CVSRGGSSYNEQFF.

The V gene is TRBV9, the J gene TRBJ2-3, with TRBD1 identical over 7 bases. The CDR3 totals 16 residues. Germline V gene lookup returns CDR1 SGDLS and CDR2 YYNGEE. V shed 0 bases and J 2 bases; nucleotides not matched to a gene: 6. CDR3 bases: TGTGCCAGCAGCGTAGGAGTAGGGGGCGACACAGATACGCAGTATTTT. This gives the protein CASSVGVGGDTDTQYF.